A single sample gave rise to the 5 T cell receptor beta chains below, sequenced in a study of identical twins (dated by TCRdb to 2016 to 2017). Receptor amplification or capture employed 5' RACE. The instrument given in TCRdb is Illumina HiSeq 2000. TCRdb reworked the public reads: Q25 trimming with fastp, MiXCR clone assembly, productive beta chains retained. Identical CDR3 protein sequences are pooled into one entry, listed with their most common genes and DNA. Across this sample there are some 630,000 distinct CDR3 sequences, with 7.1% seen only once. The ten largest clonotypes hold around 1.6% of the sample. The same data also contributed to another study, on yellow fever vaccine responses in identical twins.

The sequenced sample consisted of PBMCs. These receptors all come from a woman aged 18-29 years in good health.

The V gene is TRBV9, the J gene TRBJ1-1; D might be TRBD1 (5 bases). Germline V CDR1 and CDR2: SGDLS, YYNGEE. The CDR3 runs 14 residues. The V end lost 3 bases, the J end lost 1 base, and 10 bases lay between the germline ends. CDR3 loop: CASSATVWNTEAFF. The CDR3, as DNA: TGTGCCAGCAGCGCGACAGTTTGGAACACTGAAGCTTTCTTT. The full variable domain, rest sourced from reference TRBV9 and TRBJ1-1, is DSGVTQTPKHLITATGQRVTLRCSPRSGDLSVYWYQQSLDQGLQFLIQYYNGEERAKGNILERFSAQQFPDLHSELNLSSLELGDSALYFCASSATVWNTEAFFGQGTRLTVV.

This chain connects TRBV24-1 to TRBJ1-2; no definite D call. The germline CDR1 and CDR2 sequences are KGHDR and SFDVKD. V lost 4 bases, J lost 5 bases, and 10 bases lay in between. CDR3 length: 13 amino acids. Written as DNA, the CDR3 is TGTGCCACCAGTGACCCCGGCCAATATGGCTACACCTTC. This codes for CATSDPGQYGYTF.

This clonotype was counted ten times or more. The chain couples TRBV10-1 to TRBJ2-3, with 7 bases identical to TRBD1. After removal of 6 bases from V and 3 bases from J, the junction contained 9 bases not matched to a gene. CDR1 and CDR2 (germline): WNHNN, SYGVQD (reference sequence). This CDR3 is 15 amino acids long. Written as DNA, the CDR3 is TGCGCCAGCAGCACAGGGGACATCGCGACAGATACGCAGTATTTT. It codes for CASSTGDIATDTQYF.

This rearrangement joins TRBV20-1 to TRBJ2-7; 9 nucleotides match TRBD2. The CDR3 has 15 residues. The junction had 10 bases not matched to a gene; V was cut back by 5 bases and J by 2 bases. The germline CDR1 and CDR2 sequences are DFQATT and SNEGSKA (reference sequence). CDR3 sequence: CSAGSLAGRTYEQYF. The DNA of the CDR3 is TGCAGTGCTGGGAGTCTAGCGGGAAGAACCTACGAGCAGTACTTC.

The gene calls are TRBV5-1 and TRBJ2-7; TRBD2 agrees at 14 bases. With V trimmed by 2 bases and J by 4 bases, 5 bases remained unmatched. The CDR3 has 16 residues. CDR1 SGHRS and CDR2 YFSETQ come from the germline V gene. Written as DNA, the CDR3 is TGCGCCAGCAGCTTATCCGGACTAGCGGGAGGATACGAGCAGTACTTC. Translating gives CASSLSGLAGGYEQYF.